This T cell receptor (beta chain) appears in the sequencing data of a study of cytomegalovirus exposure and HLA in healthy donors. The overall study: Just over 80% of more than 300 genotyped donors fell in the Caucasian-associated ancestry cluster. Study observations and caveats: Sequencing likely produced, as an artifact, a cluster of highly shared sequence variants. TCR beta chains associated with HLA were, in a later analysis, more clonally expanded than equally common others. Within a later analysis, the majority of CMV-associated TCR beta chains appeared HLA-restricted.

Primers: 60 Vbeta forward and 13 Jbeta reverse. Only in-frame clones appear in the TCRdb table, and some are missing; sequencing was by immunoSEQ multiplex PCR. The sample shows roughly 190,000 clones, 80% to 90% of them seen only once. The CDR3 contains 18 residues. Points on this clone: The antigen remains unidentified.

V gene TRBV21-1 combines with J gene TRBJ2-3; the table's D call of TRBD2 was not tested on the DNA. TRBV21-1 is a listed pseudogene. This receptor was obtained from a man younger than 40 in good health and CMV-seronegative. Sequenced: PBMCs. The CDR3 DNA reads as TGTGCCAGCAGCGGGAAGGGGACTAGCGGGAGGCGAATGTATACGCAGTATTTT. Residues: CASSGKGTSGRRMYTQYF.